This entry is about one T cell receptor beta chain. Its antigen is unknown. This sample is part of a study of post-analysis software for immune sequencing data. General study results and limits: F-measure co-clustering was strong for batch-matched samples. Patients had higher frequencies than controls of roughly 5 TRBV segments, including TRBV5-6, TRBV5-1 and TRBV20-1. Relative to controls, patients with multiple sclerosis showed significantly lower normalized Chao1 diversity.

Unique molecular identifiers featured in each of the TCR beta cDNA libraries. TCRdb redid the calling of the PCR reads with MiXCR, one entry per CDR3 protein. The table shows about 570,000 distinct CDR3 sequences, with around a third occurring only once. There are 13 residues in the CDR3. Trimming shortened V by 3 bases and J by 3 bases, and 8 bases separated the two germline ends. This clonotype was sampled from a girl aged 2-17 years with multiple sclerosis. Input material: blood. V usage is TRBV12-3 or TRBV12-4 and J usage is TRBJ2-5; the D is unclear. The CDR3 here is CASSFSLKETQYF. Written as DNA, the CDR3 is TGTGCCAGCAGTTTCAGCCTTAAAGAGACCCAGTACTTC.